What follows describes a single T cell receptor (beta chain). As yet, its antigen is unknown. Generated by immunoSEQ multiplex PCR, the TCRdb table keeps only in-frame clones and is missing some. The sample consists of about 130,000 clones, around 81% of them appearing once. The data stem from a study of radiation and T cells in renal cell carcinoma. About the study: Nephrectomy followed 15 Gy stereotactic body radiation by 4 weeks.

Specified time point: blood 2 weeks post-SBRT. The sample's treatment: 15 Gy SBRT to primary tumor, nephrectomy 4 weeks later. This renal cell carcinoma was of the clear cell type. This CDR3 comprises 15 residues. The germline gives CDR1 SGHAT, CDR2 FQNNGV. Trimming took 5 bases from V and 0 from J; bases not matched to a gene: 5. Study-wide findings and caveats: Pretreatment tumor biopsies were lacking, so baseline clonotypes are unknown. Top tumor clonotypes rose in blood 2 weeks post-radiation, then contracted.

Sequencing used blood, obtained from a patient whose treatment included radiotherapy and nephrectomy. The chain carries TRBV11-2 and TRBJ2-7; 9 bases fit TRBD1. This TCR was sampled from a man in his fifties with renal cell carcinoma. CDR3 sequence (DNA): TGTGCCAGCAGCCCGGGACAGGGTGCCTCCTACGAGCAGTACTTC. This codes for CASSPGQGASYEQYF.